This TCR beta chain is from a study of human T cells and chemical hapten exposure. Across the whole study: The sensitizer, 2% DPC, was used on around 2 cm by around 2 cm of upper inner arm skin. Findings of the study overall: It should be noted that donors had alopecia, so their immune response may differ from healthy people's. Large CDR3 similarity clusters arose significantly more often from expanded TCRs than from controls.

Germline V gene lookup returns CDR1 LNHNV and CDR2 YYDKDF (reference sequence). This CDR3 spans 15 amino acids. The sample's time point: patch test 3, about 24 weeks after DPC sensitization. Described treatment: therapeutic diphenylcyclopropenone sensitization with weekly scalp DPC. The count of this clonotype is one. Its target is not known. At one end, the junction sequence differs from germline, possibly due to a read error. MiXCR was run by TCRdb on the RACE reads, yielding one entry per CDR3 protein. The data show around 150,000 distinct CDR3 sequences, roughly a quarter seen once. This TCR was recovered from a woman younger than 35 with alopecia areata. Some clones in this sample may be carry-over from other donors' samples. The chain uses TRBV15 and TRBJ2-1; 8 bases map to TRBD2. This material consisted of whole blood, taken in connection with sensitization to the hapten diphenylcyclopropenone (DPC). The CDR3 loop is CATSGPSGSFNEQFF. CDR3 DNA: TGTGCCACCAGCGGCCCTAGCGGGTCCTTCAATGAGCAGTTCTTC.